One and the same sample provided the 14 T cell receptor beta chains below, sequenced in a study of blood T cell repertoires in COVID-19. Measured with immunoSEQ multiplex PCR; TCRdb has only the in-frame clones, and not every one. The sample includes fewer than 250,000 clones, 80% to 90% seen only once; the top ten take 4%. Sequencing used peripheral blood. All receptors derive from a man aged 50 to 59 with acute or convalescent COVID-19.

This clone was detected a few times. The chain has TRBV19 and TRBJ1-1, with 7 bases aligning to TRBD1. CDR1 and CDR2 from the germline V gene are LNHDA and SQIVND (reference sequence). The CDR3 contains 14 residues. Trimming cost V 5 bases and J 4 bases; bases outside gene matches: 7. The CDR3 DNA sequence: TGTGCCAGTAGTGGAAACAGGGGAGGCACTGAAGCTTTCTTT. Translation: CASSGNRGGTEAFF.

The J gene is TRBJ1-5, the V gene TRBV6-5, with 9 bases matching TRBD1. V lost 11 bases, J lost 5 bases, and 4 bases stayed unmatched. This CDR3 comprises 12 residues. Germline V CDR1 and CDR2: MNHEY, SVGAGI. The CDR3 here is CARRTGDQPQHF. The CDR3 bases are TGTGCCCGACGGACAGGGGATCAGCCCCAGCATTTT.

The genes are TRBV18 and TRBJ1-1; D call uncertain. Germline CDR1 KGHSH, CDR2 LQKENI. This CDR3 has 15 amino acids. Trimming shortened V by 2 bases and J by 1 base, and 11 bases separated the two germline ends. The CDR3 DNA is TGTGCCAGCTCACCATGGAGGGATGGGAACACTGAAGCTTTCTTT. It specifies CASSPWRDGNTEAFF.

This sequence joins TRBV15 and TRBJ2-7, with D perhaps matching TRBD1 (5 bases). Germline V gene sequence: CDR1 LNHNV, CDR2 YYDKDF (reference sequence). V was clipped by 3 bases and J by 3 bases, with 18 bases between them. This CDR3 contains 16 residues. The DNA for the CDR3 is TGTGCCACCAGCAGGTATCTGTTGGGGCCCGACTACGAGCAGTACTTC. Protein product: CATSRYLLGPDYEQYF. Together with reference TRBV15 and TRBJ2-7, the CDR3 gives the full variable domain: DAMVIQNPRYQVTQFGKPVTLSCSQTLNHNVMYWYQQKSSQAPKLLFHYYDKDFNNEADTPDNFQSRRPNTSFCFLDIRSPGLGDTAMYLCATSRYLLGPDYEQYFGPGTRLTVT.

The chain links TRBV11-2 to TRBJ1-5, with a weak D call TRBD1 (5 bases). Germline loops: CDR1 SGHAT, CDR2 FQNNGV. This CDR3 spans 17 amino acids. V lost 3 bases to trimming and J lost 1 base, with 16 bases between them. The CDR3 coding sequence is TGTGCCAGCAGCTTGCGCAGGGATGGAGGGAGCAATCAGCCCCAGCATTTT. It yields the protein CASSLRRDGGSNQPQHF. The whole variable domain, filled in from reference TRBV11-2 and TRBJ1-5, reads EAGVAQSPRYKIIEKRQSVAFWCNPISGHATLYWYQQILGQGPKLLIQFQNNGVVDDSQLPKDRFSAERLKGVDSTLKIQPAKLEDSAVYLCASSLRRDGGSNQPQHFGDGTRLSIL.

The chain uses TRBV6-5 and TRBJ2-1; possible D gene TRBD1, 5 bases. This CDR3 is 15 amino acids long. The V gene's germline CDR1 is MNHEY and CDR2 SVGAGI. V was cut by 4 bases and J by 4 bases, with 14 bases left in between. The CDR3 DNA reads as TGTGCCAGCAGTTCAGGGTCCCGGCGGTACAATGAGCAGTTCTTC. It specifies CASSSGSRRYNEQFF.

This rearrangement joins TRBV19 to TRBJ1-2; tentatively, D is TRBD1 (6 bases). The CDR3 consists of 15 residues. The germline V and J ends were trimmed by 4 bases and 3 bases, with 15 bases remaining between them. Germline values: CDR1 LNHDA, CDR2 SQIVND (reference sequence). CDR3: CASSTNRVLDYGYTF. The CDR3 nucleotides are TGTGCCAGTAGTACCAACAGGGTATTGGACTATGGCTACACCTTC.

This chain links TRBV6-2 or TRBV6-3 with TRBJ2-5; TRBD2 aligns across 8 bases. Germline loops: CDR1 MNHEY, CDR2 SVGEGT. This CDR3 spans 18 amino acids. V gave up 0 bases and J gave up 0 bases; unmatched junction bases: 9. The CDR3 reads CASSYSIAGGAHQETQYF. The CDR3 coding sequence is TGTGCCAGCAGTTACTCGATCGCGGGGGGCGCCCACCAAGAGACCCAGTACTTC.

V gene TRBV10-2 combines with J gene TRBJ2-7; 7 bases match TRBD1. Germline values: CDR1 WSHSY, CDR2 SAAADI. The CDR3 runs to 17 residues. V dropped 2 bases and J dropped 0; count of bases not matched to a gene: 10. The DNA for the CDR3 is TGCGCCAGCAGTGAGAGGTCGGGACAGCCTAACTCCTACGAGCAGTACTTC. This codes for CASSERSGQPNSYEQYF.

The J gene is TRBJ1-1, the V gene TRBV5-6; D might be TRBD1 (5 bases). Trimming removed 1 base from V and 1 base from J, with 11 bases in between. The germline gives CDR1 SGHDT, CDR2 YYEEEE. CDR3 length: 15 amino acids. CDR3: CASSLLNRGNTEAFF. CDR3 nucleotide sequence: TGTGCCAGCAGCTTGTTAAATAGGGGGAACACTGAAGCTTTCTTT.

J is TRBJ2-3 and V is TRBV2; 7 bases are a match to TRBD1. V lost 8 bases, J lost 2 bases, and 7 bases stayed unmatched. The CDR3 contains 14 residues. Germline V CDR1 and CDR2: SNHLY, FYNNEI. CDR3 nucleotide sequence: TGTGCCAGCTCCGGGACAGCGAACACAGATACGCAGTATTTT. It yields the protein CASSGTANTDTQYF.

The V and J genes are TRBV7-8 and TRBJ2-7; D may be TRBD2 (7 bases). The CDR3 contains 15 residues. Trimming took 2 bases from V and 4 from J, leaving 15 bases between them. Germline CDR1 is SGHVS and CDR2 is FQNEAQ. The CDR3 DNA reads TGTGCCAGCAGCTTATCCAAAGGGGGAGGGTACGAGCAGTACTTC. Protein product: CASSLSKGGGYEQYF.

On this clone itself: Sequence at one end of the junction differs from germline and may be a read error. The CDR3 here is CASKIQLLNAEAFF. The CDR3 coding sequence is TGTGCCAGCAAAATACAGTTGTTGAACGCTGAAGCTTTCTTT. This chain uses TRBV6-5 with TRBJ1-1; D remains ambiguous. From germline, CDR1 is MNHEY and CDR2 SVGAGI. This CDR3 has 14 residues.

There are a few counts of this clone. The chain combines TRBV4-2 with TRBJ2-1; TRBD2 agrees at 7 bases. CDR3 length: 18 amino acids. The trim removed 1 base at V and 0 bases at J, leaving 9 bases unmatched. Germline CDR1 is LGHNA and CDR2 is YNFKEQ. CDR3 nucleotides: TGTGCCAGCAGCCAAGTTTGGTCTAGCGGAAGCTCCTACAATGAGCAGTTCTTC. It codes for CASSQVWSSGSSYNEQFF.